This T cell receptor beta chain is drawn from a study of blood T cell repertoires in COVID-19. Looking at the study overall: The United States, Italy and Spain supplied acute and convalescent COVID-19 samples. Nucleic acid was either cDNA or gDNA, and it came from T cells, B-cell-depleted T cells, or PBMCs.

Per the original data handling: For nucleated cells, counts were estimated from reference gene primer amplification. Generated by immunoSEQ multiplex PCR, the TCRdb table keeps only in-frame clones and is missing some. That table supplies the V and J calls and clone size; D and trimming were determined from the DNA. Among 200,000 to 250,000 clones listed, 84% were seen once. The source of this sequence is a woman over 75 with active or convalescent COVID-19. Specimen: peripheral blood.

The CDR3, as DNA: TGTGCCAGCAGCTTAATCAGGGGGGCGGACGAGCAGTACTTC. Translated: CASSLIRGADEQYF. The rearrangement links TRBV7-9 to TRBJ2-7, with TRBD1 as a possible D gene (7 bases). CDR1 and CDR2 (germline): SEHNR, FQNEAQ (reference sequence). This CDR3 contains 14 residues. With 2 bases removed from V and 5 bases from J, the gap between germline ends came to 13 bases.